The present T cell receptor beta chain was sequenced within a study of post-analysis software for immune sequencing data. Study outcomes and limitations: Controls showed lower frequencies than patients for 5 or 6 TRBV segments, and TRBV5-6, TRBV5-1 and TRBV20-1 were among these.

Regarding this clonotype: The antigen is unknown.

The TCR beta cDNA libraries carried unique molecular identifiers. The authors obtained roughly 550,000 cDNA molecules from approximately 0.95 to 9.8 million T cells. TCRdb passed the PCR reads through MiXCR, listing each CDR3 protein once. The sample lists some 700,000 distinct CDR3 sequences; more than 50% were seen once. V lost 4 bases, J lost 5 bases, and 16 bases lay in between. Germline lookup yields CDR1 SGHRS and CDR2 YFSETQ. This CDR3 has 15 residues. The V and J genes are TRBV5-1 and TRBJ2-1; no clear D. The clonotype comes from a girl aged 2-9 years with multiple sclerosis. The sample taken for sequencing was blood. The CDR3 reads CASSPLRHVNNEQFF. The CDR3 DNA reads as TGCGCCAGCAGCCCGCTGAGGCACGTTAACAATGAGCAGTTCTTC. Based on the CDR3 plus reference TRBV5-1 and TRBJ2-1, the full variable domain is KAGVTQTPRYLIKTRGQQVTLSCSPISGHRSVSWYQQTPGQGLQFLFEYFSETQRNKGNFPGRFSGRQFSNSRSEMNVSTLELGDSALYLCASSPLRHVNNEQFFGPGTRLTVL.